Listed below are T cell receptor beta chains from one sample, sequenced in a study of neurological immune-mediated disorders. Each CDR3 protein gets one entry after TCRdb re-called the 5' RACE reads with MiXCR. The repertoire holds 120,000 or so distinct CDR3 sequences, 3.2% seen once, with roughly 1.3% in the top ten. Sequencing was performed on PBMCs. These receptors came from a woman younger than 45 with multiple sclerosis. CDR3s include the opening cysteine and the closing phenylalanine or tryptophan. A D gene is named only where the DNA matches it firmly. Clone size, where shown, is once, few, many, or a class for clones that have expanded.

d_call: .
j_call: TRBJ1-1
clone_size: many
v_call: TRBV7-2
cdr3_aa: CASSLVLTATEAFF
cdr3_nt: TGTGCCAGCAGCTTAGTCCTGACAGCCACTGAAGCTTTCTTT

d_call: .
j_call: TRBJ1-2
clone_size: many
v_call: TRBV20-1
cdr3_aa: CSARTSGPSYGYTF
cdr3_nt: TGCAGTGCTAGGACCTCGGGACCTTCCTATGGCTACACCTTC

d_call: .
j_call: TRBJ1-1
clone_size: .
v_call: TRBV20-1
cdr3_aa: CSARDPFQTEAFF
cdr3_nt: TGCAGTGCTAGAGATCCCTTCCAAACTGAAGCTTTCTTT

d_call: .
j_call: TRBJ2-1
clone_size: many
v_call: TRBV6-5
cdr3_aa: CASSTSHNEQFF
cdr3_nt: TGTGCCAGCAGTACCTCCCACAATGAGCAGTTCTTC

d_call: TRBD2
j_call: TRBJ2-5
clone_size: many
v_call: TRBV20-1
cdr3_aa: CSAESTARLAKETQYF
cdr3_nt: TGCAGTGCTGAATCTACCGCCAGACTAGCAAAGGAGACCCAGTACTTC

d_call: .
j_call: TRBJ2-1
clone_size: many
v_call: TRBV20-1
cdr3_aa: CSARRTSDNEQFF
cdr3_nt: TGCAGTGCTAGGCGAACTTCCGACAATGAGCAGTTCTTC

d_call: TRBD2
j_call: TRBJ2-2
clone_size: many
v_call: TRBV24-1
cdr3_aa: CATSSQREGVNTGELFF
cdr3_nt: TGTGCCACCAGTTCTCAGAGGGAGGGCGTTAACACCGGGGAGCTGTTTTTT

d_call: TRBD2
j_call: TRBJ2-1
clone_size: many
v_call: TRBV6-5
cdr3_aa: CASSLASGRIYEQFF
cdr3_nt: TGTGCCAGCAGTCTGGCTAGCGGGAGGATATATGAGCAGTTCTTC

d_call: TRBD1
j_call: TRBJ2-7
clone_size: .
v_call: TRBV18
cdr3_aa: CASSPMGQGANEQYF
cdr3_nt: TGTGCCAGCTCACCAATGGGACAGGGGGCCAACGAGCAGTACTTC

d_call: TRBD2
j_call: TRBJ2-7
clone_size: few
v_call: TRBV5-6
cdr3_aa: CASSLARGGPTYEQYF
cdr3_nt: TGTGCCAGCAGCTTGGCCCGGGGGGGACCGACCTACGAGCAGTACTTC

d_call: TRBD2
j_call: TRBJ2-2
clone_size: many
v_call: TRBV7-2
cdr3_aa: CASSLVAGAGELFF
cdr3_nt: TGTGCCAGCAGCTTAGTGGCGGGGGCCGGGGAGCTGTTTTTT

d_call: .
j_call: TRBJ1-5
clone_size: many
v_call: TRBV6-5
cdr3_aa: CASSPWTGSGNQPQHF
cdr3_nt: TGTGCCAGCAGCCCGTGGACCGGGTCGGGTAATCAGCCCCAGCATTTT

d_call: TRBD2
j_call: TRBJ2-3
clone_size: many
v_call: TRBV2
cdr3_aa: CASSGLAGGDTQYF
cdr3_nt: TGTGCCAGCAGTGGACTAGCGGGGGGAGATACGCAGTATTTT

d_call: .
j_call: TRBJ2-3
clone_size: few
v_call: TRBV20-1
cdr3_aa: CSVLGVSTDTQYF
cdr3_nt: TGCAGTGTCCTCGGGGTTAGCACAGATACGCAGTATTTT

d_call: TRBD1
j_call: TRBJ1-5
clone_size: many
v_call: TRBV15
cdr3_aa: CATSPDRAGQPQHF
cdr3_nt: TGTGCCACCAGCCCGGACAGGGCGGGCCAGCCCCAGCATTTT

d_call: .
j_call: TRBJ1-1
clone_size: many
v_call: TRBV12-3/TRBV12-4
cdr3_aa: CACSQVPSAEAFF
cdr3_nt: TGTGCCTGCTCACAAGTGCCTTCCGCTGAAGCTTTCTTT

d_call: TRBD2
j_call: TRBJ2-3
clone_size: .
v_call: TRBV10-3
cdr3_aa: CAIRAGLVGPQDTQYF
cdr3_nt: TGTGCCATCAGGGCTGGACTAGTGGGCCCTCAAGATACGCAGTATTTT

d_call: .
j_call: TRBJ2-7
clone_size: many
v_call: TRBV5-1
cdr3_aa: CASSLETGRHEQYF
cdr3_nt: TGCGCCAGCAGCTTGGAAACAGGGAGGCACGAGCAGTACTTC

d_call: .
j_call: TRBJ2-2
clone_size: many
v_call: TRBV7-9
cdr3_aa: CASSLETNTGELFF
cdr3_nt: TGTGCCAGCAGCTTAGAGACGAACACCGGGGAGCTGTTTTTT

d_call: TRBD1
j_call: TRBJ1-5
clone_size: many
v_call: TRBV11-2
cdr3_aa: CASSRDRGSSVNQPQHF
cdr3_nt: TGTGCCAGCAGCCGGGACAGGGGTTCTTCTGTCAATCAGCCCCAGCATTTT

d_call: .
j_call: TRBJ2-7
clone_size: many
v_call: TRBV6-5
cdr3_aa: CASRGPFGEQYF
cdr3_nt: TGTGCCAGCAGGGGACCCTTCGGCGAGCAGTACTTC

d_call: .
j_call: TRBJ1-5
clone_size: many
v_call: TRBV27
cdr3_aa: CASSPPGPSNQPQHF
cdr3_nt: TGTGCCAGCAGTCCCCCAGGCCCCAGCAATCAGCCCCAGCATTTT

d_call: .
j_call: TRBJ1-4
clone_size: .
v_call: TRBV7-9
cdr3_aa: CASSLSGNNEKLFF
cdr3_nt: TGTGCCAGCAGCTTAAGCGGGAATAATGAAAAACTGTTTTTT

d_call: .
j_call: TRBJ2-5
clone_size: many
v_call: TRBV5-6
cdr3_aa: CASSSLTGAQETQYF
cdr3_nt: TGTGCCAGCAGCTCACTGACCGGAGCTCAAGAGACCCAGTACTTC

d_call: .
j_call: TRBJ2-2
clone_size: .
v_call: TRBV5-1
cdr3_aa: CASSLAQSEPTGELFF
cdr3_nt: TGCGCCAGCAGCTTGGCCCAGAGCGAACCCACCGGGGAGCTGTTTTTT

d_call: .
j_call: TRBJ2-2
clone_size: many
v_call: TRBV15
cdr3_aa: CATSRVSGPNTGELFF
cdr3_nt: TGTGCCACCAGCAGAGTTTCCGGGCCTAACACCGGGGAGCTGTTTTTT

d_call: .
j_call: TRBJ2-2
clone_size: many
v_call: TRBV6-2/TRBV6-3
cdr3_aa: CASSGAAAGELFF
cdr3_nt: TGTGCCAGCAGTGGGGCGGCGGCCGGGGAGCTGTTTTTT

d_call: .
j_call: TRBJ2-3
clone_size: many
v_call: TRBV20-1
cdr3_aa: CSARGLTGIRTDTQYF
cdr3_nt: TGCAGTGCTAGAGGATTGACAGGAATCCGCACAGATACGCAGTATTTT

d_call: .
j_call: TRBJ1-2
clone_size: many
v_call: TRBV6-5
cdr3_aa: CASSPREDYGYTF
cdr3_nt: TGTGCCAGCAGTCCCAGGGAGGACTATGGCTACACCTTC

d_call: .
j_call: TRBJ1-5
clone_size: many
v_call: TRBV5-6
cdr3_aa: CASSLTGGNQPQHF
cdr3_nt: TGTGCCAGCAGCTTGACGGGGGGCAATCAGCCCCAGCATTTT

d_call: .
j_call: TRBJ2-2
clone_size: many
v_call: TRBV5-6
cdr3_aa: CASSLVPGRGGGELFF
cdr3_nt: TGTGCCAGCAGCTTGGTGCCGGGGCGCGGTGGCGGGGAGCTGTTTTTT

d_call: .
j_call: TRBJ1-1
clone_size: few
v_call: TRBV9
cdr3_aa: CASSVGGGMNTEAFF
cdr3_nt: TGTGCCAGCAGCGTAGGAGGGGGGATGAACACTGAAGCTTTCTTT

d_call: .
j_call: TRBJ2-5
clone_size: many
v_call: TRBV20-1
cdr3_aa: CSARWRVGETQYF
cdr3_nt: TGCAGTGCTAGATGGCGGGTAGGAGAGACCCAGTACTTC

d_call: TRBD1
j_call: TRBJ1-2
clone_size: many
v_call: TRBV20-1
cdr3_aa: CSARDRTGGFGYTF
cdr3_nt: TGCAGTGCTAGAGATCGGACAGGGGGCTTTGGCTACACCTTC

d_call: .
j_call: TRBJ2-5
clone_size: many
v_call: TRBV29-1
cdr3_aa: CSVLIQGAQETQYF
cdr3_nt: TGCAGCGTTCTGATACAGGGAGCCCAAGAGACCCAGTACTTC

d_call: .
j_call: TRBJ1-5
clone_size: many
v_call: TRBV7-9
cdr3_aa: CASSYGMLQPQHF
cdr3_nt: TGTGCCAGCAGCTACGGCATGCTGCAGCCCCAGCATTTT

d_call: .
j_call: TRBJ2-1
clone_size: many
v_call: TRBV29-1
cdr3_aa: CSVPGAYYNEQFF
cdr3_nt: TGCAGCGTTCCGGGGGCTTATTACAATGAGCAGTTCTTC

d_call: TRBD2
j_call: TRBJ2-1
clone_size: many
v_call: TRBV9
cdr3_aa: CASSPRTLTSGDNEQFF
cdr3_nt: TGTGCCAGCAGCCCACGGACCCTGACTAGCGGGGACAATGAGCAGTTCTTC

d_call: .
j_call: TRBJ2-5
clone_size: many
v_call: TRBV27
cdr3_aa: CASAPTGNEETQYF
cdr3_nt: TGTGCCAGCGCCCCTACGGGGAACGAAGAGACCCAGTACTTC

d_call: TRBD1
j_call: TRBJ1-2
clone_size: many
v_call: TRBV6-2/TRBV6-3
cdr3_aa: CASRNTEGGGFYGYTF
cdr3_nt: TGTGCCAGCAGAAACACCGAAGGGGGCGGTTTCTATGGCTACACCTTC

d_call: .
j_call: TRBJ2-1
clone_size: many
v_call: TRBV20-1
cdr3_aa: CSARRGSSYNEQFF
cdr3_nt: TGCAGTGCTAGGAGGGGTAGCTCCTACAATGAGCAGTTCTTC

d_call: TRBD1
j_call: TRBJ2-2
clone_size: many
v_call: TRBV27
cdr3_aa: CASSFAGGQGAGAGELFF
cdr3_nt: TGTGCCAGCAGTTTTGCGGGTGGGCAGGGGGCCGGGGCCGGGGAGCTGTTTTTT

d_call: .
j_call: TRBJ2-7
clone_size: many
v_call: TRBV20-1
cdr3_aa: CSASIDGLSYEQYF
cdr3_nt: TGCAGTGCTAGTATTGACGGGCTCTCCTACGAGCAGTACTTC

d_call: .
j_call: TRBJ2-1
clone_size: few
v_call: TRBV27
cdr3_aa: CASKTEYNEQFF
cdr3_nt: TGTGCCAGTAAGACAGAATACAATGAGCAGTTCTTC

d_call: TRBD1
j_call: TRBJ1-2
clone_size: many
v_call: TRBV12-3/TRBV12-4
cdr3_aa: CASIPLDRPYDGYTF
cdr3_nt: TGTGCCAGCATCCCCCTGGACAGGCCCTATGATGGCTACACCTTC

d_call: .
j_call: TRBJ2-2
clone_size: many
v_call: TRBV7-2
cdr3_aa: CASRVSGQLNTGELFF
cdr3_nt: TGTGCCAGCAGAGTGAGCGGCCAATTGAACACCGGGGAGCTGTTTTTT

d_call: .
j_call: TRBJ2-5
clone_size: many
v_call: TRBV5-6
cdr3_aa: CASSLISAEQETQYF
cdr3_nt: TGTGCCAGCAGCTTGATTTCGGCAGAACAAGAGACCCAGTACTTC

d_call: .
j_call: TRBJ2-7
clone_size: many
v_call: TRBV11-2
cdr3_aa: CASSLGGGDYEQYF
cdr3_nt: TGTGCCAGCAGCTTAGGAGGGGGGGACTACGAGCAGTACTTC